This entry features one T cell receptor (beta chain) sequence. Its target is unknown. The sample belongs to a study of T cell responses to AZD1222 COVID-19 vaccine. Assay used: immunoSEQ multiplex PCR; TCRdb lists only in-frame clones, some missing. The sample shows more than 95,000 clones, roughly 86% of them seen only once. The CDR3 loop spans 16 amino acids. The V end was cut by 7 bases, the J end by 4 bases, with 19 bases between. Germline V gene data show CDR1 as MNHEY and CDR2 as SMNVEV (reference sequence). Findings and caveats of the study: Sampled repertoires all dated from after the peak T cell response. White British ancestry dominated among donors, who included more females, and clonal diversity was possibly underestimated.

The origin of this receptor is an adult in good health. The rearrangement joins TRBV27 to TRBJ2-2; the D gene is possibly TRBD1 (5 bases). This material consisted of peripheral blood, taken on day 0 of AZD1222 vaccination. The CDR3 spells CASTQNTGQGTGELFF. The CDR3 DNA follows: TGTGCCAGCACCCAAAATACAGGTCAGGGCACCGGGGAGCTGTTTTTT.